This TCR beta chain was captured by sequencing in a study of CD8 T cells in ankylosing spondylitis. Findings of the study overall: Apparently characteristic of ankylosing spondylitis blood was a TCR beta motif (eight highly homologous variants). Certain motif variants had earlier been reported in reactive arthritis synovial fluid and blood.

With regard to this clonotype: No antigen is known for it.

The CDR3 is 15 amino acids. Germline lookup yields CDR1 SGHNT and CDR2 YYREEE (reference sequence). With V trimmed by 4 bases and J by 2 bases, 6 bases remained unmatched. Quantitative barcoded 5'-RACE was used to prepare TCR beta libraries. MiXCR, run by TCRdb on the 5' RACE reads, gives a single entry per CDR3 protein. This sample has around 540,000 distinct CDR3 sequences, with roughly 13% found just once. The material sequenced was blood, either unsorted or a sorted T cell fraction (not recorded which). The J gene is TRBJ2-1, the V gene TRBV5-4, with TRBD1 matching over 7 bases. The sequence came from a male donor with ankylosing spondylitis. CDR3: CASSPTGEPYNEQFF. In DNA, the CDR3 is TGTGCCAGCAGCCCTACAGGGGAGCCCTACAATGAGCAGTTCTTC.